Listed below are T cell receptor beta chains from one sample, sequenced in a study of blood T cell repertoires in COVID-19. Method: immunoSEQ multiplex PCR; TCRdb's copy keeps in-frame clones and lacks some. The table has about 200,000 clones, approximately 90% seen once; the top ten hold 4.4%. The material sequenced was peripheral blood. The origin of the receptors is a human donor in a cohort sampled during active COVID-19. CDR3s include the opening cysteine and the closing phenylalanine or tryptophan. The D gene is left open where the match is weak. Expanded clones are given a class, and other clones once, few, many or no size at all.

D gene	V gene	clone size	J gene	CDR3 DNA	CDR3 protein
-	TRBV5-5	-	TRBJ2-5	TGTGCCAGCAGCCTGGGATTCGGGGAACGAGAGACCCAGTACTTC	CASSLGFGERETQYF
-	TRBV9	-	TRBJ1-3	TGTGCCAGCAGCGTGATTCCGAAATCCGGAGGTGGAAACACCATATATTTT	CASSVIPKSGGGNTIYF
-	TRBV3-1/TRBV3-2	-	TRBJ2-3	TGTGCCAGCAGCCCCCTTTTACGGCGAGGCAACACAGATACGCAGTATTTT	CASSPLLRRGNTDTQYF
TRBD2	TRBV9	-	TRBJ2-1	TGTGCCAGCAGCGTAGAATGGACTAGCGGGGGGCCGAATGAGCAGTTCTTC	CASSVEWTSGGPNEQFF
TRBD2	TRBV11-2	-	TRBJ2-5	TGTGCCAGCAGCCCTAGGGGGGCTAGCGGGGGGGCAGGAGAGACCCAGTACTTC	CASSPRGASGGAGETQYF
-	TRBV5-4	few	TRBJ2-7	TGTGCCAGCAACCTCGACAGCTACGAGCAGTACTTC	CASNLDSYEQYF
TRBD1	TRBV25-1	-	TRBJ2-5	TGTGCCAGCAGTCTTACAGGGGCTATAGGAGAGACCCAGTACTTC	CASSLTGAIGETQYF
TRBD2	TRBV7-8	-	TRBJ2-7	TGTGCCAGCAGCCCTAGCGGGATCATCTACGAGCAGTACTTC	CASSPSGIIYEQYF
-	TRBV27	-	TRBJ2-7	TGTGCCAGCAGTCCTATCGGTGTGGGGCATGAGCAGTACTTC	CASSPIGVGHEQYF
TRBD1	TRBV24-1	-	TRBJ2-1	TGTGCCACCAGTGAGCCGGGACAGCAAAATGAGCAGTTCTTC	CATSEPGQQNEQFF
TRBD1	TRBV14	-	TRBJ2-7	TGTGCCAGCAGCCAAGGCAGGGGGCAAACCGGCGAGCAGTACTTC	CASSQGRGQTGEQYF
TRBD1	TRBV4-1	-	TRBJ1-2	TGCGCCAGCAGCCAAGGTCAGGGGGCGCGACGAGGCTACACCTTC	CASSQGQGARRGYTF
TRBD2	TRBV14	-	TRBJ2-7	TGTGCCAGCAGCCTCCGGGACTACGGCTACGAGCAGTACTTC	CASSLRDYGYEQYF
-	TRBV6-5	-	TRBJ2-7	TGTGCCAGCAGTCGTACCGGGCCCGGGGTCGAGCAGTACTTC	CASSRTGPGVEQYF
-	TRBV3-1/TRBV3-2	-	TRBJ2-4	TGTGCCAGCAGAATCAGGGGAGCCAAAAACATTCAGTACTTC	CASRIRGAKNIQYF
-	TRBV5-8	few	TRBJ2-1	TGTGCCAGCAGCTTGGGGAGGTTCGCCTACAATGAGCAGTTCTTC	CASSLGRFAYNEQFF
-	TRBV27	-	TRBJ2-1	TGTGCCAGCAGTGCTTGGGACATGGAGCAGTTCTTC	CASSAWDMEQFF
TRBD2	TRBV4-3	-	TRBJ2-3	TGCGCCAGCAGCCAAGCATTCACGGGAGGGAATGTCACAGATACGCAGTATTTT	CASSQAFTGGNVTDTQYF
-	TRBV28	-	TRBJ1-1	TGTGCCAGCACCCCTATAAGTCTCGGGAGCACTGAAGCTTTCTTT	CASTPISLGSTEAFF
-	TRBV5-1	-	TRBJ2-6	TGCGCCAGCAGCCCGTCCTCCCTCTCTGGGGCCAACGTCCTGACTTTC	CASSPSSLSGANVLTF
TRBD2	TRBV18	-	TRBJ2-3	TGTGCCAGCTCACCCCCATTAGGAGGCGGGGGGTCGGCTTCGGATACGCAGTATTTT	CASSPPLGGGGSASDTQYF